Each of the 16 T cell receptor beta chains below was sequenced from the same sample in a study of neurological immune-mediated disorders. TCRdb reprocessed the 5' RACE reads with MiXCR, giving one entry per CDR3 protein. The top ten clones hold around 5.8% of a sample with tens of thousands of distinct CDR3 sequences, about 4.5% of them seen once. This sample's time point: longitudinal time-point 3. The sequenced material came from PBMCs. These receptors came from an older woman with multiple sclerosis.

This clonotype was recorded many times. The V gene is TRBV5-1, the J gene TRBJ2-2; the match to TRBD2 covers 7 bases. Trimming at V came to 7 bases and at J to 2 bases, leaving 14 bases not matched to a gene. The CDR3 loop spans 17 amino acids. CDR1 and CDR2 from the germline V gene are SGHRS and YFSETQ. This chain's CDR3 is CASQSGVGTYNTGELFF. The CDR3 DNA is TGCGCCAGCCAGAGCGGGGTAGGAACCTATAACACCGGGGAGCTGTTTTTT.

This clonotype was observed many times. This sequence joins TRBV20-1 and TRBJ2-5; a possible D gene is TRBD2 (5 bases). With 0 bases removed from V and 5 bases from J, the gap between germline ends came to 10 bases. Per germline, CDR1 DFQATT and CDR2 SNEGSKA (reference sequence). The CDR3 totals 13 residues. This chain's CDR3 is CSARDGVGETQYF. CDR3 in DNA: TGCAGTGCTAGAGACGGGGTAGGGGAGACCCAGTACTTC.

This clonotype has a count of ten or more. The CDR3 coding sequence is TGTGCCAGCAGTTTACTAGGGGCTAATGGGGAGCAGTACTTC. Residues: CASSLLGANGEQYF. V usage is TRBV12-3 or TRBV12-4 and J usage is TRBJ2-7, with TRBD1 as a possible D gene (5 bases). Between the trimmed V and J ends, which lost 2 bases and 7 bases, there was a span of 15 bases. This CDR3 contains 14 residues.

The sample holds many counts of this clonotype. The CDR3 DNA follows: TGTGCCAGCGGACAGGCGAATGGCTACACCTTC. Amino acid sequence: CASGQANGYTF. The chain employs TRBV6-5 and TRBJ1-2; 7 positions agree with TRBD1. V lost 8 bases, J lost 6 bases, and 3 bases stayed unmatched. The CDR3 is 11 residues long. Germline-derived CDR1 and CDR2 are MNHEY and SVGAGI.

This sequence joins TRBV18 and TRBJ2-2, with 8 bases fitting TRBD1. Germline V gene sequence: CDR1 KGHSH, CDR2 LQKENI. The V segment lost 8 bases and the J segment 2 bases; nucleotides outside the gene matches: 16. The CDR3 is made up of 18 amino acids. The CDR3 loop is CASTGGIGTGGNTGELFF. DNA for the CDR3: TGTGCCAGCACCGGGGGAATAGGGACAGGCGGAAACACCGGGGAGCTGTTTTTT.

This clonotype has ten or more counts. This chain links TRBV2 with TRBJ2-7; perhaps TRBD1 as D (5 bases). Trimming stripped 2 bases from V and 3 bases from J, with 8 bases between. The germline CDR1 and CDR2 sequences are SNHLY and FYNNEI. The CDR3 runs to 13 residues. CDR3 DNA sequence: TGTGCCAGCAGTGAATGGGGCAGCTACGAGCAGTACTTC. This gives the protein CASSEWGSYEQYF. The full variable domain, its missing parts supplied by reference TRBV2 and TRBJ2-7, is EPEVTQTPSHQVTQMGQEVILRCVPISNHLYFYWYRQILGQKVEFLVSFYNNEISEKSEIFDDQFSVERPDGSNFTLKIRSTKLEDSAMYFCASSEWGSYEQYFGPGTRLTVT.

At least ten counts were recorded for this clonotype. This chain links TRBV28 with TRBJ1-3; D remains unclear. V dropped 7 bases and J dropped 2 bases, with 15 bases sitting between them. The CDR3 has 15 amino acids. Germline CDR1 and CDR2: MDHEN and SYDVKM. CDR3 sequence: CASTQPGWAGNTIYF. The CDR3 DNA sequence: TGTGCCAGCACCCAACCGGGGTGGGCTGGAAACACCATATATTTT.

This clonotype was seen repeatedly, ten times or more. At one end, the junction sequence differs from germline, possibly due to a read error. Here the CDR3 DNA reads TGTGCCAGCAGCTTCAACATTGAAGCTTTCTTT. Translation: CASSFNIEAFF. The V gene is TRBV5-8, the J gene TRBJ1-1; D gene ambiguous. Germline V lookup: CDR1 SGHTS, CDR2 YDEGEE. This CDR3 is 11 amino acids long.

At least ten counts were recorded for this clonotype. The chain combines TRBV5-1 with TRBJ1-1, with 7 bases that match TRBD1. V dropped 7 bases and J dropped 4; count of bases not matched to a gene: 13. CDR1 SGHRS and CDR2 YFSETQ come from the germline V gene. The length of the CDR3 is 15 residues. The CDR3 reads CASEWGNRGITEAFF. Written as DNA, the CDR3 is TGCGCCAGCGAATGGGGCAACAGGGGCATCACTGAAGCTTTCTTT.

This clonotype was recorded many times. The V and J genes are TRBV7-6 and TRBJ2-2; TRBD1 aligns across 9 bases. CDR3 size: 16 residues. Germline V CDR1 and CDR2: SGHVS, FNYEAQ. The V gene end was trimmed by 1 base and the J gene end by 5 bases; junction bases not matched to a gene: 5. CDR3 protein: CASSLDPGQGTGELFF. The CDR3 coding sequence is TGTGCCAGCAGCTTAGATCCGGGACAGGGTACCGGGGAGCTGTTTTTT.

This clonotype was detected ten times or more. The CDR3 DNA follows: TGTGCCAGCAGCCAAGAGGGGCGGACTACCACAGATACGCAGTATTTT. This gives the protein CASSQEGRTTTDTQYF. The J gene is TRBJ2-3, the V gene TRBV3-1; D might be TRBD2 (6 bases). V dropped 0 bases and J dropped 2 bases, with 12 bases sitting between them. The CDR3 runs to 16 residues. The germline CDR1 and CDR2 sequences are LGHDT and YNNKEL (reference sequence).

This clonotype has ten or more counts. The V and J genes are TRBV7-9 and TRBJ1-2; D is unresolved. The CDR3 runs 13 residues. The V gene lost 2 bases and the J gene lost 8 bases, with 12 bases spanning the gap. Germline-derived CDR1 and CDR2 are SEHNR and FQNEAQ (reference sequence). The CDR3: CASSLFLGYGYTF. The CDR3, as DNA: TGTGCCAGCAGCTTATTTTTAGGGTACGGCTACACCTTC.

This chain connects TRBV12-3 or TRBV12-4 to TRBJ2-1, with D tentatively TRBD1 or TRBD2 (6 bases each). Between the trimmed V and J ends, which lost 2 bases and 3 bases, there was a span of 17 bases. The CDR3 is made up of 17 amino acids. The CDR3 sequence is CASSLNLAGGLYNEQFF. The CDR3 DNA follows: TGTGCCAGCAGTTTAAATCTAGCCGGGGGCCTCTACAATGAGCAGTTCTTC.

This clonotype was observed many times. The chain has TRBV5-1 and TRBJ2-7, with D uncertain. Trimming shortened V by 1 base and J by 5 bases, and 7 bases separated the two germline ends. The CDR3 loop spans 12 amino acids. The V gene's germline CDR1 is SGHRS and CDR2 YFSETQ. CDR3 protein: CASSLYKNEQYF. As DNA, the CDR3 is TGCGCCAGCAGCTTGTACAAGAACGAGCAGTACTTC.

This clonotype has at least ten counts. The chain recombines TRBV6-5 with TRBJ2-2, with D possibly being TRBD1 or TRBD2 (6 bases each). Deletions cut 8 bases from V and 9 bases from J, with 19 bases between. The CDR3 contains 14 residues. CDR1 is MNHEY, CDR2 SVGAGI, per germline. The CDR3 bases are TGTGCCAGCCTCCCGTCTTACGGGGGCCGGGAGCTGTTTTTT. It yields the protein CASLPSYGGRELFF.

This clonotype was counted many times. The chain employs TRBV12-3 or TRBV12-4 and TRBJ2-5; TRBD2 matches 12 bases. The CDR3 covers 15 residues. V gave up 5 bases and J gave up 5 bases; unmatched junction bases: 6. The CDR3 reads CASSETSGGWETQYF. CDR3 sequence (DNA): TGTGCCAGCAGTGAAACTAGCGGGGGGTGGGAGACCCAGTACTTC.